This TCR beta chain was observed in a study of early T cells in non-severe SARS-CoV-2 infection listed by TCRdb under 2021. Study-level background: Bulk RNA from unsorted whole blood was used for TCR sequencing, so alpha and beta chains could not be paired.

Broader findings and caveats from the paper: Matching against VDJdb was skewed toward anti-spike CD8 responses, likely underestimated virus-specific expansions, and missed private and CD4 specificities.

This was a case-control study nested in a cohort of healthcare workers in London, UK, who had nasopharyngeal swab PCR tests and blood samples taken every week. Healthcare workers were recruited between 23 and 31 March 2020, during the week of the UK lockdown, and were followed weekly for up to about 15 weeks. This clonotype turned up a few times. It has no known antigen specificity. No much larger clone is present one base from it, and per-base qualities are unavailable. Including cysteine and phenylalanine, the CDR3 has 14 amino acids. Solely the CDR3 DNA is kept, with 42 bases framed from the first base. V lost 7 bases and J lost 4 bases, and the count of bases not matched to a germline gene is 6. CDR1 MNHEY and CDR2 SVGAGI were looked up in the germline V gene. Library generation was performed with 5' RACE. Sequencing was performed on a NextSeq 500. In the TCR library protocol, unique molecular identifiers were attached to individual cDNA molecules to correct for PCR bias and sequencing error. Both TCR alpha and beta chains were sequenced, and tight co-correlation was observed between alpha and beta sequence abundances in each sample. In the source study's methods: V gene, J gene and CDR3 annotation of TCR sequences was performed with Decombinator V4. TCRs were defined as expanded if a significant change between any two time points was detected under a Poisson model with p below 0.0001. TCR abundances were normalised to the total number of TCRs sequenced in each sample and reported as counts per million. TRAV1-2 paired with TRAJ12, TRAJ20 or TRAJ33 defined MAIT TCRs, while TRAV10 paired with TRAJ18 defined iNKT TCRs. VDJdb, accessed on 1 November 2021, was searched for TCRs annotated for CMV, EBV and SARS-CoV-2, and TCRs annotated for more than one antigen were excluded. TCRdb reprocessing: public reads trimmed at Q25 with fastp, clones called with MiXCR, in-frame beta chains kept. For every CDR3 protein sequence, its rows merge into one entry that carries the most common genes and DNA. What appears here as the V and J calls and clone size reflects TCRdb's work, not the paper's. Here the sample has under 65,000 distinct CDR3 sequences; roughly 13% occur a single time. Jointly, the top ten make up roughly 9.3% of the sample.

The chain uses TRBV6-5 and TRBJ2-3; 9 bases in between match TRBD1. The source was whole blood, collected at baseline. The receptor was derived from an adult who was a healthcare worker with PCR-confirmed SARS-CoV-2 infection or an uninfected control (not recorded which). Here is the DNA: TGTGCCAGCACCGGGACAGGGATGGCAGATACGCAGTATTTT. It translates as CASTGTGMADTQYF.